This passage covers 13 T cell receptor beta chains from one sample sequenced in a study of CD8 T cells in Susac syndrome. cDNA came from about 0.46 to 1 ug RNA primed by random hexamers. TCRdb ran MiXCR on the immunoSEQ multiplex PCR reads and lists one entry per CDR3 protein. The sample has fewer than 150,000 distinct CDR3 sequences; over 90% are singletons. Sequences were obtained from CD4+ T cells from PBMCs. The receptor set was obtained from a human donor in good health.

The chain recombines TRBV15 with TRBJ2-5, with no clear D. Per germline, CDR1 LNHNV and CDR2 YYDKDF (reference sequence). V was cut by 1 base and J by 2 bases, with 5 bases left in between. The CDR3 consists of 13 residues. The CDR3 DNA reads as TGTGCCACCAGCAGAGTTCAACAAGAGACCCAGTACTTC. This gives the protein CATSRVQQETQYF.

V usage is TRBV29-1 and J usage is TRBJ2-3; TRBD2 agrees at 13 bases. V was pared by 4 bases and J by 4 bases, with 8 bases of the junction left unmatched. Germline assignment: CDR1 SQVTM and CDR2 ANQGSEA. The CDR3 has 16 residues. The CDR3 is CSVGGLAGVRADTQYF. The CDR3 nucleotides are TGCAGCGTTGGTGGACTAGCGGGAGTAAGGGCAGATACGCAGTATTTT.

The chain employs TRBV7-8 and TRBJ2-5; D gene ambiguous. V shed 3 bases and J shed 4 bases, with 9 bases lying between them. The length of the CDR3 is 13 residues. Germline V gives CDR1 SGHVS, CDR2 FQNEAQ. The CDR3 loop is CASSFQPRETQYF. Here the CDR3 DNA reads TGTGCCAGCAGCTTCCAACCCAGAGAGACCCAGTACTTC.

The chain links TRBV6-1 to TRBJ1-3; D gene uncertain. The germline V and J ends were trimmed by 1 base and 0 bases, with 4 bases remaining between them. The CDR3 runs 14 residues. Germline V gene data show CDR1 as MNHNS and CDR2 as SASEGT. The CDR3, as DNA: TGTGCCAGCAGTGAAGGAAACTCTGGAAACACCATATATTTT. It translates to CASSEGNSGNTIYF.

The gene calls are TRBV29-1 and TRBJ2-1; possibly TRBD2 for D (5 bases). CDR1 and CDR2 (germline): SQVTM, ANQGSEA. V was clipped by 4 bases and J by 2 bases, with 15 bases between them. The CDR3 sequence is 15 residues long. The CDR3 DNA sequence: TGCAGCGTTGGAGGACTGGACCAGACCTACAATGAGCAGTTCTTC. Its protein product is CSVGGLDQTYNEQFF.

The CDR3 reads CASSKEQGSYEQYF. The CDR3 nucleotides are TGTGCCAGCAGTAAGGAACAGGGGTCCTACGAGCAGTACTTC. The chain links TRBV7-9 to TRBJ2-7, with 7 bases fitting TRBD1. Trimming removed 6 bases from V and 1 base from J; junction bases left unmatched: 6. The CDR3 runs to 14 residues. Germline-derived CDR1 and CDR2 are SEHNR and FQNEAQ (reference sequence).

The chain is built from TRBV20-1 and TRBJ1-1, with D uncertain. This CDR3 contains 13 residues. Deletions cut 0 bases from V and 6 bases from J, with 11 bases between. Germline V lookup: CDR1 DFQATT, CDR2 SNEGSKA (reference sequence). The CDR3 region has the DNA TGCAGTGCTAGAGAGGATTGGGGAGCTGAAGCTTTCTTT. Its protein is CSAREDWGAEAFF.

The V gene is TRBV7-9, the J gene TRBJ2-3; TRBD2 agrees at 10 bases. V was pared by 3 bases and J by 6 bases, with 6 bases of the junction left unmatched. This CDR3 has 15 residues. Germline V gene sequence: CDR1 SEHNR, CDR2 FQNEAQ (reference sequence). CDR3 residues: CASSLGPGLADTQYF. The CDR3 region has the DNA TGTGCCAGCAGCTTGGGCCCGGGACTAGCGGATACGCAGTATTTT. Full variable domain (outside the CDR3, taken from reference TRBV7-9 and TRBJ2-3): DTGVSQNPRHKITKRGQNVTFRCDPISEHNRLYWYRQTLGQGPEFLTYFQNEAQLEKSRLLSDRFSAERPKGSFSTLEIQRTEQGDSAMYLCASSLGPGLADTQYFGPGTRLTVL.

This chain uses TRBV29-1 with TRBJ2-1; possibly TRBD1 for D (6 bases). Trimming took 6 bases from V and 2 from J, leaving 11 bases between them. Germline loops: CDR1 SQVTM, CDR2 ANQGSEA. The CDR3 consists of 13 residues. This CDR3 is CSVGRGPYNEQFF. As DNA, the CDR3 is TGCAGCGTAGGCAGGGGCCCCTACAATGAGCAGTTCTTC.

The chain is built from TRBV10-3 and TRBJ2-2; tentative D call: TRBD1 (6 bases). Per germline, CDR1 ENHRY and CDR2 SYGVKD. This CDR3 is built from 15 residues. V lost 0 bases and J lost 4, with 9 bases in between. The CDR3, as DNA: TGTGCCATCAGTGAGTCAGGACAGTCCACCGGGGAGCTGTTTTTT. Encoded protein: CAISESGQSTGELFF.

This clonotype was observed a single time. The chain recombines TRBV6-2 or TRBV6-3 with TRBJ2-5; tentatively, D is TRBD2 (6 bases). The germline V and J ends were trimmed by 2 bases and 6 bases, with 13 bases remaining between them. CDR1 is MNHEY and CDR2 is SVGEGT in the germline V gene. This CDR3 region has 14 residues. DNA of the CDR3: TGTGCCAGCAGTTACCGGGGCGGGATGAAGACCCAGTACTTC. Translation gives CASSYRGGMKTQYF.

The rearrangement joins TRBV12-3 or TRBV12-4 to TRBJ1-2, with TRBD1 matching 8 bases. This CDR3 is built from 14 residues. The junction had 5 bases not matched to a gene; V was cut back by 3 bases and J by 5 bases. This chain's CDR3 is CASSLDRVGYGYTF. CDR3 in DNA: TGTGCCAGCAGTTTGGACAGGGTGGGATATGGCTACACCTTC.

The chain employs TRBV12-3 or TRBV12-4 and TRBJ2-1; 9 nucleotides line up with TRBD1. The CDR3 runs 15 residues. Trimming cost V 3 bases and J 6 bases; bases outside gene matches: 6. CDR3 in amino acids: CASSFRTGASNEQFF. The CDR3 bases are TGTGCCAGCAGTTTCAGGACAGGGGCCTCCAATGAGCAGTTCTTC.